This T cell receptor beta chain appears in the sequencing data of a study of blood T cell repertoires in COVID-19. Across the whole study: Some COVID-19 samples were acute and others convalescent; all came from the United States, Italy and Spain. From T cells, B-cell-depleted T cells, or PBMCs came the material, which was cDNA or gDNA.

The authors' processing: Quantification of nucleated cells was approximated via reference gene primer amplification. TCRdb's copy holds only in-frame clones and misses some; the assay was immunoSEQ multiplex PCR. V and J calls plus clone size are reproduced from that table; the DNA served to infer D and trimming. This repertoire shows 160,000 or so clones, around 84% found once; its top ten account for roughly 8.6%. In germline, CDR1 is SQVTM, CDR2 ANQGSEA. Trimming took off 7 bases at V and 6 bases at J, with 13 bases between the two ends. This CDR3 is built from 11 residues. The participants were between about 18 and 90 years old and came from some 23 US areas.

The sample comprised PBMCs or T cells enriched from blood (not recorded which). V and J are TRBV29-1 and TRBJ2-7; possibly TRBD1 for D (5 bases). This sequence was found in a woman aged 45-65 years who had recovered from COVID-19. The CDR3 sequence is CSALRGSEQYF. The CDR3 DNA is TGCAGCGCTCTAAGGGGAAGCGAGCAGTACTTC.